This TCR beta chain was recorded in a study of T cells in Graves' hyperthyroidism and ophthalmopathy. Across the study: Once the initial diagnosis was made, peripheral blood was obtained before any treatment. Study conclusions and caveats: Most clonotypes expanded in thyroid above 0.001 were likewise present in blood.

RNA transcripts were the template for amplifying TCR beta CDR3 regions. HTBI primers drove first-round RT-PCR of the TCR CDR3. TCRdb fed the multiplex PCR reads into MiXCR, producing one record per CDR3 protein. The profile shows approximately 620,000 distinct CDR3 sequences, approximately 15% of them singletons. Clinical symptoms, serum thyroxine and TRAb, thyroid ultrasound and orbital computed tomography together formed the diagnostic basis. The PBMCs had their origin in about 9.7 ml of fresh peripheral blood. This CDR3 is 13 amino acids long. V dropped 6 bases and J dropped 3 bases, with 8 bases sitting between them. Germline V gene data show CDR1 as LGHDT and CDR2 as YNNKEL (reference sequence). This clonotype was recorded at least ten times. Its antigen is not known.

This TCR was sampled from a woman aged 40 to 55 with Graves' ophthalmopathy. The J gene is TRBJ2-2, the V gene TRBV3-1; D is uncertain. The sequenced material came from blood. The CDR3 region has the DNA TGTGCCAGCAGGGGCTACTACACCGGGGAGCTGTTTTTT. Encoded protein: CASRGYYTGELFF.